This T cell receptor (beta chain) was profiled in a study of cytomegalovirus exposure and HLA in healthy donors. Study background: The early release's HLA-typed donors yielded 65 million to 85 million unique TCRs. Study results and caveats: Later analysis identified a missense DCLRE1C variant that was linked to TCR beta V- and J-gene trimming. Immune exposure information available was restricted to CMV serostatus.

V lost 1 base to trimming and J lost 4 bases; unmatched junction nucleotides: 4. This CDR3 has 15 amino acids. Germline V gene lookup returns CDR1 SGHNT and CDR2 YYREEE (reference sequence). The PCR employed 60 Vbeta primers together with 13 Jbeta primers. In the original analysis: As a later analysis found, there were 80 million or so unique TCR beta chains, of which roughly 11 million were shared. The repertoire was sequenced with immunoSEQ multiplex PCR; TCRdb's copy has only in-frame clones and lacks some. That table supplies the V and J calls and clone size; D and trimming were determined from the DNA. The profile shows over 150,000 clones, roughly four fifths of them singletons. Notes on this clone: What it recognizes is unknown.

The J gene is TRBJ2-1, the V gene TRBV5-4; 8 bases match TRBD2. The sequencing sample was made of PBMCs. The source is a male donor in good health and CMV-seronegative. Here the CDR3 reads CASSLNSGDYNEQFF. The CDR3 DNA reads TGTGCCAGCAGCTTGAATAGCGGGGATTACAATGAGCAGTTCTTC.